This is a list of T cell receptor beta chains from one sample in a study of graft-versus-host responses after intestinal transplantation. Their antigen targets remain unknown. The table came from immunoSEQ multiplex PCR; TCRdb's copy has only in-frame clones and leaves some out. The sample records tens of thousands of clones, roughly 92% being singletons. Sequences were derived from unstimulated CD4+ T cells sorted from spleen or lymph node cells, sampled before intestinal transplant. The receptors here all came from a human donor who received an intestinal transplant. The CDR3 runs from the conserved cysteine through the conserved F or W. D genes are given only for firm matches. Some rows have no size entry. The others give once, few or many, or a class for an expanded clone.

. | . | TRBJ1-1 | TRBV6-6 | CASIGGPVNTEAFF | TGTGCCAGCATTGGGGGTCCGGTGAACACTGAAGCTTTCTTT
. | TRBD2 | TRBJ2-5 | TRBV25-1 | CASSPTTGTSLEETQYF | TGTGCCAGCAGTCCCACGACCGGGACTAGCCTCGAAGAGACCCAGTACTTC
. | . | TRBJ2-1 | TRBV10-1 | CASSESGNEQFF | TGCGCCAGCAGTGAGTCAGGAAATGAGCAGTTCTTC
once | . | TRBJ1-2 | TRBV2 | CASSPQGTSNYGYTF | TGTGCCAGCAGTCCCCAGGGGACGTCCAACTATGGCTACACCTTC
. | . | TRBJ1-1 | TRBV28 | CASIGVGGKTEAFF | TGTGCCAGCATAGGGGTAGGGGGAAAAACTGAAGCTTTCTTT
. | . | TRBJ1-3 | TRBV13 | CASSLGRGFSGNTIYF | TGTGCCAGCAGCTTAGGCAGGGGCTTCTCTGGAAACACCATATATTTT
. | . | TRBJ1-4 | TRBV30 | CAWSPARGIGEKLFF | TGTGCCTGGAGTCCTGCGAGGGGGATTGGTGAAAAACTGTTTTTT
. | TRBD2 | TRBJ2-1 | TRBV9 | CASSVEGTSGSDEQFF | TGTGCCAGCAGCGTAGAGGGGACTAGCGGGAGCGATGAGCAGTTCTTC
. | . | TRBJ1-6 | TRBV10-3 | CAISESNNSPLHF | TGTGCCATCAGTGAGTCGAACAATTCACCCCTCCACTTT
. | . | TRBJ2-7 | TRBV25-1 | CASSESGRGYSYEQYF | TGTGCCAGCAGTGAATCAGGCAGGGGATACTCCTACGAGCAGTACTTC
. | . | TRBJ1-3 | TRBV6-5 | CASSSGTPSGNTIYF | TGTGCCAGCTCCTCAGGGACTCCCTCTGGAAACACCATATATTTT
. | TRBD1 | TRBJ1-3 | TRBV19 | CASSIPGQGGNTIYF | TGTGCCAGTAGTATTCCAGGACAGGGTGGAAACACCATATATTTT
few | TRBD1 | TRBJ1-3 | TRBV28 | CASSNFRGPGNTIYF | TGTGCCAGCAGTAATTTCAGGGGGCCTGGAAACACCATATATTTT
. | TRBD2 | TRBJ2-7 | TRBV5-6 | CASSRGLGGSSYEQYF | TGTGCCAGCAGCCGGGGACTAGGGGGGAGCTCCTACGAGCAGTACTTC
. | TRBD1 | TRBJ1-3 | TRBV5-6 | CASSFPTGAGNTIYF | TGTGCCAGCAGCTTTCCGACAGGGGCGGGAAACACCATATATTTT
. | . | TRBJ2-5 | TRBV15 | CATSRGTPQETQYF | TGTGCCACCAGCAGAGGGACACCTCAAGAGACCCAGTACTTC
. | . | TRBJ1-1 | TRBV15 | CATSRVMNTEAFF | TGTGCCACCAGCAGAGTAATGAACACTGAAGCTTTCTTT
few | . | TRBJ1-4 | TRBV4-1 | CASSQGPTENEKLFF | TGCGCCAGCAGCCAAGGTCCAACCGAGAATGAAAAACTGTTTTTT
. | TRBD1 | TRBJ1-2 | TRBV10-3 | CAISEPSRGQAANYGYTF | TGTGCCATCAGTGAACCCTCCAGGGGGCAGGCAGCTAACTATGGCTACACCTTC
once | . | TRBJ2-7 | TRBV15 | CATSRDGTGRSYEQYF | TGTGCCACCAGCAGAGACGGAACAGGGCGCTCCTACGAGCAGTACTTC
. | TRBD1 | TRBJ1-2 | TRBV7-2 | CASSIKQGGGYTF | TGTGCCAGCAGCATAAAACAGGGGGGAGGCTACACCTTC
. | . | TRBJ2-3 | TRBV6-5 | CASSLSPGGDTQYF | TGTGCCAGCAGTTTATCTCCCGGGGGAGATACGCAGTATTTT
. | . | TRBJ1-5 | TRBV18 | CASSPPTGGGQPQHF | TGTGCCAGCTCACCACCGACTGGGGGCGGTCAGCCCCAGCATTTT
. | . | TRBJ1-1 | TRBV11-2 | CASSFDVGTEAFF | TGTGCCAGCAGCTTTGATGTTGGCACTGAAGCTTTCTTT
. | . | TRBJ1-1 | TRBV2 | CASSEMAAAFF | TGTGCCAGCAGTGAAATGGCCGCGGCTTTCTTT
. | . | TRBJ2-2 | TRBV2 | CASSEENTGELFF | TGTGCCAGCAGTGAAGAGAACACCGGGGAGCTGTTTTTT
. | TRBD2 | TRBJ2-2 | TRBV27 | CASSSLTSGSSGELFF | TGTGCCAGCAGTTCCTTAACTAGCGGGAGTTCAGGGGAGCTGTTTTTT
. | TRBD1 | TRBJ2-2 | TRBV15 | CATSRNRGRIGELFF | TGTGCCACCAGCAGAAACAGGGGGCGTATCGGGGAGCTGTTTTTT
. | TRBD1 | TRBJ1-2 | TRBV27 | CASSFLRGRRGDYGYTF | TGTGCCAGCAGTTTCCTCAGGGGGCGAAGAGGGGACTATGGCTACACCTTC
. | . | TRBJ1-2 | TRBV7-9 | CASSTQGGYGYTF | TGTGCCAGCAGCACACAAGGGGGCTATGGCTACACCTTC
. | . | TRBJ1-4 | TRBV5-1 | CASSLERGGEKLFF | TGCGCCAGCAGCTTGGAGAGGGGTGGTGAAAAACTGTTTTTT
. | TRBD2 | TRBJ2-7 | TRBV5-1 | CASSPRTSDPYEQYF | TGCGCCAGCAGCCCTCGGACTAGCGATCCCTACGAGCAGTACTTC
. | TRBD2 | TRBJ2-1 | TRBV29-1 | CSVAPTSGSGYNEQFF | TGCAGCGTTGCCCCGACTAGCGGGAGTGGGTACAATGAGCAGTTCTTC
. | . | TRBJ1-3 | TRBV7-9 | CASSLGQSSGNTIYF | TGTGCCAGCAGCTTAGGACAGAGCTCTGGAAACACCATATATTTT
. | . | TRBJ2-1 | TRBV6-6 | CASSYLPTYNEQFF | TGTGCCAGCAGTTACCTCCCCACCTACAATGAGCAGTTCTTC
. | . | TRBJ1-5 | TRBV6-5 | CASSYSRGQPQHF | TGTGCCAGCAGTTACTCGAGAGGACAGCCCCAGCATTTT
. | . | TRBJ2-5 | TRBV7-2 | CASSLSRARLRETQYF | TGTGCCAGCAGCTTAAGTCGGGCACGGTTGAGAGAGACCCAGTACTTC
. | TRBD1 | TRBJ1-3 | TRBV7-2 | CASSLPTGTGNTIYF | TGTGCCAGCAGCTTACCGACAGGGACTGGAAACACCATATATTTT
once | TRBD1 | TRBJ1-1 | TRBV2 | CASSAPKGGYMNTEAFF | TGTGCCAGCAGTGCCCCCAAAGGGGGCTACATGAACACTGAAGCTTTCTTT
. | . | TRBJ2-7 | TRBV5-4 | CASSLWAEGGEQYF | TGTGCCAGCAGCTTGTGGGCGGAGGGGGGCGAGCAGTACTTC
. | . | TRBJ1-1 | TRBV11-2 | CASSLDGQGGTEAFF | TGTGCCAGCAGCTTGGACGGCCAAGGCGGCACTGAAGCTTTCTTT
few | . | TRBJ1-1 | TRBV6-1 | CASSAFLQAFF | TGTGCCAGCAGTGCCTTTCTTCAAGCTTTCTTT
once | . | TRBJ2-7 | TRBV27 | CASSLYFSGDLYEQYF | TGTGCCAGCAGTTTATATTTCTCGGGGGACCTCTACGAGCAGTACTTC
. | TRBD2 | TRBJ2-5 | TRBV28 | CASSRSGRVQETQYF | TGTGCCAGCTCCCGTAGCGGGAGGGTACAAGAGACCCAGTACTTC
. | . | TRBJ1-1 | TRBV6-6 | CASTYHISAFF | TGTGCCAGCACTTATCATATTAGTGCTTTCTTT
. | . | TRBJ2-1 | TRBV25-1 | CASSEVLGSYNEQFF | TGTGCCAGCAGTGAAGTCCTGGGGTCCTACAATGAGCAGTTCTTC
. | . | TRBJ1-5 | TRBV7-8 | CASSLAQGRSQPQHF | TGTGCCAGCAGCTTAGCACAGGGTAGGAGTCAGCCCCAGCATTTT